This TCR beta chain was recorded in a study of blood T cell repertoires in COVID-19. At the level of the study: Samples representing acute and convalescent COVID-19 were sourced from the United States, Italy and Spain. PBMCs, B-cell-depleted T cells, or T cells provided the cDNA or gDNA that made up the material.

The length of the CDR3 is 16 residues. V lost 4 bases, J lost 8 bases, and 14 bases stayed unmatched. In germline, CDR1 is MNHEY, CDR2 SMNVEV (reference sequence). In the original analysis: Reference gene primers were amplified, and this amplification served to estimate nucleated cell counts. Assay: immunoSEQ multiplex PCR; the TCRdb copy retains only in-frame clones and omits some. V, J and clone size derive from that table, while D and trimming were established from the DNA sequence. The sample consists of 240,000 or so clones, approximately 80% of them appearing once. The chain couples TRBV27 to TRBJ2-1; 7 positions match TRBD1. Source material: peripheral blood. The sequence came from a young woman with acute or convalescent COVID-19. The CDR3: CASSSSPTGFTDEQFF. CDR3 in DNA: TGTGCCAGCAGTTCAAGTCCGACAGGGTTTACGGATGAGCAGTTCTTC.